These 2 T cell receptor beta chains came from one sample sequenced in a study of CD8+ T cells in alopecia areata. Treatment given: oral pan-JAK inhibitor, 5-10 mg twice daily. Reverse transcribed after extraction, RNA yielded cDNA as the sequencing template. Measured with immunoSEQ multiplex PCR; TCRdb has only the in-frame clones, and not every one. The sample lists about 180,000 clones; approximately 55% were seen once. The material sequenced was CD8+ T cells sorted from blood, taken at week 24, from a patient treated with tofacitinib. The receptors shown here come from a human donor with alopecia areata.

The rearrangement joins TRBV19 to TRBJ2-7, with D tentatively TRBD1 (5 bases). The germline gives CDR1 LNHDA, CDR2 SQIVND (reference sequence). Trimming removed 4 bases from V and 6 bases from J, with 10 bases in between. The CDR3 runs 12 residues. CDR3 sequence reads: CASSTTGVEQYF. The CDR3 DNA reads TGTGCCAGTAGTACCACAGGTGTCGAGCAGTACTTC.

This clone was picked up a small number of times. The V call is TRBV29-1, the J call TRBJ2-1; D unclear. The germline V gene encodes CDR1 SQVTM and CDR2 ANQGSEA. CDR3 length: 13 residues. V dropped 1 base and J dropped 8 bases, with 12 bases sitting between them. The CDR3 coding sequence is TGCAGCGTTGAAGGGGATTCGTGGGATGAGCAGTTCTTC. Residues: CSVEGDSWDEQFF.